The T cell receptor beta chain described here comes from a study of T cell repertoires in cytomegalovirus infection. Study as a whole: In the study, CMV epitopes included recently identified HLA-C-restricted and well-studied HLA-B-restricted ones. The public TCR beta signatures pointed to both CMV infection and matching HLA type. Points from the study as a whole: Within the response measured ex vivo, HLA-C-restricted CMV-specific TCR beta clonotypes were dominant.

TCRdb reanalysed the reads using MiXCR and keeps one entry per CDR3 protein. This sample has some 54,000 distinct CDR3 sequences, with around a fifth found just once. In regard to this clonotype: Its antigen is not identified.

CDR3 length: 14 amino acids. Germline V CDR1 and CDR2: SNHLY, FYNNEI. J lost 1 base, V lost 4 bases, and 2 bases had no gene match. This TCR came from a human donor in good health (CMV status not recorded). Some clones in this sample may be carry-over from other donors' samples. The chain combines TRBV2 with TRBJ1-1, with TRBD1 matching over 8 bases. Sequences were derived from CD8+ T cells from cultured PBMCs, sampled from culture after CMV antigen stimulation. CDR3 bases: TGTGCCAGCAGTGTCGACAGGGGGAACACTGAAGCTTTCTTT. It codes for CASSVDRGNTEAFF.